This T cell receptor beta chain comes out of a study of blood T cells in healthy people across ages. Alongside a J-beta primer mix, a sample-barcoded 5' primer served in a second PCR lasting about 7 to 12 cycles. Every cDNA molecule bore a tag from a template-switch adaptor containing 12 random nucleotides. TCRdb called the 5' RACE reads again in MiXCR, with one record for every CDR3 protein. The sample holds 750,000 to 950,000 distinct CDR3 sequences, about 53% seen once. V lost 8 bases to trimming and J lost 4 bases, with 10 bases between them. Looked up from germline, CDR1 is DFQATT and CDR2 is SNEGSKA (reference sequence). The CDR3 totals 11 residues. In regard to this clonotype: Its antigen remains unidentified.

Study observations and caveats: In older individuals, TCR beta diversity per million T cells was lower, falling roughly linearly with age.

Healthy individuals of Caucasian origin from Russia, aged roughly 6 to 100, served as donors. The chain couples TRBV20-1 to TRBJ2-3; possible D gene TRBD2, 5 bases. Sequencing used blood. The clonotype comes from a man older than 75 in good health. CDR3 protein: CSTGNPDTQYF. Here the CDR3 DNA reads TGCAGTACCGGGAACCCAGATACGCAGTATTTT.